The 8 T cell receptor beta chains listed next were all sequenced from one sample in a study of cytomegalovirus exposure and HLA in healthy donors. Primers for the PCR totalled 60 Vbeta and 13 Jbeta. TCRdb keeps only in-frame clones here, not all; method: immunoSEQ multiplex PCR. The data show about 110,000 clones, around 74% seen once. The sample taken for sequencing was PBMCs. The receptors derive from a man between 35 and 55 years old in good health and CMV-seronegative.

This clone was seen a handful of times. This chain uses TRBV5-8 with TRBJ2-2; TRBD1 agrees at 8 bases. CDR3 length equals 17 residues. Trimming cost V 0 bases and J 5 bases; bases outside gene matches: 9. In germline, CDR1 is SGHTS, CDR2 YDEGEE. CDR3 coding DNA: TGTGCCAGCAGCTTGGATGGACAGGGTTATCGTACCGGGGAGCTGTTTTTT. The encoded protein is CASSLDGQGYRTGELFF.

The chain recombines TRBV11-1 with TRBJ2-2, with TRBD1 matching over 8 bases. The length of the CDR3 is 15 residues. Germline CDR1 is SGHAT and CDR2 is FQDESV (reference sequence). Trimming removed 4 bases from V and 4 bases from J; junction bases left unmatched: 5. CDR3 protein: CASSSRQGLTGELFF. In DNA form, the CDR3 reads TGTGCCAGCAGCTCTCGACAGGGGCTCACCGGGGAGCTGTTTTTT.

The genes are TRBV7-9 and TRBJ2-7; perhaps TRBD1 as D (6 bases). The germline gives CDR1 SEHNR, CDR2 FQNEAQ (reference sequence). Trimming cost V 3 bases and J 0 bases, with 12 bases left between them. This CDR3 spans 15 amino acids. In DNA form, the CDR3 reads TGTGCCAGCAGCTTCGAGACAGGAAGCTCCTACGAGCAGTACTTC. It yields the protein CASSFETGSSYEQYF. Supplemented by reference TRBV7-9 and TRBJ2-7, the full variable domain reads DTGVSQNPRHKITKRGQNVTFRCDPISEHNRLYWYRQTLGQGPEFLTYFQNEAQLEKSRLLSDRFSAERPKGSFSTLEIQRTEQGDSAMYLCASSFETGSSYEQYFGPGTRLTVT.

The chain carries TRBV5-6 and TRBJ1-2; 7 bases map to TRBD1. The CDR3 runs 14 residues. With 4 bases clipped from V and 5 bases from J, the junction kept 8 bases outside the gene matches. Germline lookup yields CDR1 SGHDT and CDR2 YYEEEE. CDR3 residues: CASSQGTVTYGYTF. The CDR3 DNA reads TGTGCCAGCAGCCAAGGGACAGTTACATATGGCTACACCTTC.

This chain links TRBV27 with TRBJ1-2; the D is unclear. Per the germline V gene, CDR1 is MNHEY and CDR2 is SMNVEV (reference sequence). The V and J ends lost 3 bases and 2 bases respectively, with 7 bases between them. The CDR3 covers 13 residues. The CDR3 here is CASSLRENYGYTF. As DNA, the CDR3 is TGTGCCAGCAGTTTGCGAGAAAACTATGGCTACACCTTC.

This chain links TRBV7-6 with TRBJ2-2; 7 bases are shared with TRBD2. The length of the CDR3 is 16 residues. The V segment lost 5 bases and the J segment 0 bases; nucleotides outside the gene matches: 6. In germline, CDR1 is SGHVS, CDR2 FNYEAQ. This chain's CDR3 is CASSTLAAANTGELFF. The CDR3 DNA sequence: TGTGCCAGCAGCACTCTAGCGGCAGCGAACACCGGGGAGCTGTTTTTT.

CDR3 nucleotides: TGTGCCAGTAGTACCCAGGGGGTGAGGACCTACGAGCAGTACTTC. This encodes CASSTQGVRTYEQYF. The chain has TRBV19 and TRBJ2-7; 7 nucleotides agree with TRBD1. The CDR3 contains 15 residues. Germline CDR1 reads LNHDA; CDR2 reads SQIVND (reference sequence). Losses at the gene ends were 4 bases for V and 2 bases for J; bases not matched to a gene: 8.

This rearrangement joins TRBV14 to TRBJ2-3; D remains unclear. Looked up from germline, CDR1 is SGHDN and CDR2 is FVKESK. The CDR3 has 15 amino acids. V was pared by 0 bases and J by 0 bases, with 7 bases between. This chain's CDR3 is CASSQDFTSTDTQYF. The CDR3 DNA sequence: TGTGCCAGCAGCCAAGATTTCACTAGCACAGATACGCAGTATTTT. Full variable domain (outside the CDR3, taken from reference TRBV14 and TRBJ2-3): EAGVTQFPSHSVIEKGQTVTLRCDPISGHDNLYWYRRVMGKEIKFLLHFVKESKQDESGMPNNRFLAERTGGTYSTLKVQPAELEDSGVYFCASSQDFTSTDTQYFGPGTRLTVL.